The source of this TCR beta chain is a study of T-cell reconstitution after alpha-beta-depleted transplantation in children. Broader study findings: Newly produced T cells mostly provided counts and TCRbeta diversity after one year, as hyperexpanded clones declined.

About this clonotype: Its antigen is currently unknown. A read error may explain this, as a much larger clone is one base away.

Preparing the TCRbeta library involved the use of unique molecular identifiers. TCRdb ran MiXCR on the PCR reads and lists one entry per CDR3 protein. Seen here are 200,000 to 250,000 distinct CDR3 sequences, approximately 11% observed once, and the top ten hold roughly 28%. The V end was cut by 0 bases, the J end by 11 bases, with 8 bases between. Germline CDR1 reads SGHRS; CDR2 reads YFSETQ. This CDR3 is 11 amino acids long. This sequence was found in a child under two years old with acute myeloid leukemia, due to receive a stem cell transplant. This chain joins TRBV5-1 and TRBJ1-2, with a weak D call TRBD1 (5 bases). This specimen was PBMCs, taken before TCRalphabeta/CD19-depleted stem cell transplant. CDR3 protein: CASSLGQNYTF. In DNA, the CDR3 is TGCGCCAGCAGCTTGGGACAGAATTACACCTTC.